These T cell receptor beta chains were read from a single sample in a study of T cell responses to AZD1222 COVID-19 vaccine. This table comes from immunoSEQ multiplex PCR, and its TCRdb copy is limited to in-frame clones, with some not included. Of around 100,000 clones listed, around 87% are singletons. This specimen was peripheral blood, taken on day 0 of MenACWY control vaccination. Every receptor here comes from an adult in good health. Both conserved end residues are part of each CDR3. D genes are given only for firm matches. Clone size is stated in some rows and not others, as once, few, many or a class when expanded.

j_call v_call clone_size d_call cdr3_aa cdr3_nt
TRBJ1-3 TRBV7-9 NA NA CASSPRAGRLLGNTIYF TGTGCCAGCAGCCCTCGGGCGGGTCGGTTGCTTGGAAACACCATATATTTT
TRBJ2-5 TRBV9 NA TRBD1 CASSVGPGQGALETQYF TGTGCCAGCAGCGTAGGGCCGGGACAGGGGGCGCTTGAGACCCAGTACTTC
TRBJ1-2 TRBV7-2 NA TRBD1 CASSPHYRGGNYGYTF TGTGCCAGCAGCCCCCATTACAGGGGCGGCAACTATGGCTACACCTTC
TRBJ1-2 TRBV18 NA NA CASSPMSYYGYTF TGTGCCAGCTCACCCATGTCCTACTATGGCTACACCTTC
TRBJ1-5 TRBV19 NA NA CASSTTPSNQPQHF TGTGCCAGTAGTACGACACCTAGCAATCAGCCCCAGCATTTT
TRBJ1-1 TRBV5-4 NA NA CASSQATVVRPAFF TGTGCCAGCAGCCAAGCAACAGTCGTCAGGCCAGCTTTCTTT
TRBJ2-1 TRBV14 NA TRBD1 CASSPQGYNEQFF TGTGCCAGCAGCCCACAGGGGTACAATGAGCAGTTCTTC
TRBJ1-4 TRBV13 once NA CASSLGEEGEKLFF TGTGCCAGCAGCTTAGGGGAGGAGGGTGAAAAACTGTTTTTT
TRBJ1-5 TRBV7-2 NA TRBD1 CASSLGDRGPYQPQHF TGTGCCAGCAGCTTAGGGGACAGGGGGCCCTATCAGCCCCAGCATTTT
TRBJ2-5 TRBV20-1 NA TRBD2 CSASVAGRQETQYF TGCAGTGCTAGTGTAGCGGGGAGACAGGAGACCCAGTACTTC
TRBJ1-1 TRBV9 NA TRBD1 CASSILDRGTEAFF TGTGCCAGCAGCATCCTGGACAGGGGCACTGAAGCTTTCTTT
TRBJ1-6 TRBV7-9 medium-sized NA CASSSNRDNYNSPLHF TGTGCCAGCAGCTCCAACCGGGACAACTATAATTCACCCCTCCACTTT
TRBJ2-7 TRBV5-1 NA TRBD2 CASRLTSLYHYEQYF TGCGCCAGCAGGTTGACTAGCCTTTACCACTACGAGCAGTACTTC
TRBJ1-1 TRBV28 few NA CASSSAQNPEAFF TGTGCCAGCAGTTCCGCTCAGAATCCTGAAGCTTTCTTT
TRBJ2-1 TRBV20-1 NA TRBD2 CSASGTSGGASSYNEQFF TGCAGTGCTAGTGGGACTAGCGGGGGGGCCAGCTCCTACAATGAGCAGTTCTTC
TRBJ1-1 TRBV20-1 NA NA CSAAGNTEAFF TGCAGTGCGGCCGGGAACACTGAAGCTTTCTTT
TRBJ2-7 TRBV5-4 NA TRBD2 CASSSPWATGGEQYF TGTGCCAGCAGCTCGCCTTGGGCCACCGGGGGGGAGCAGTACTTC
TRBJ1-1 TRBV2 NA TRBD1 CARSQGADTEAFF TGTGCCAGGTCACAGGGGGCGGACACTGAAGCTTTCTTT
TRBJ2-6 TRBV30 few TRBD2 CAWSTSGSAGANVLTF TGTGCCTGGTCGACTAGCGGGAGTGCTGGGGCCAACGTCCTGACTTTC
TRBJ2-1 TRBV2 NA TRBD2 CASSVSGVVNEQFF TGTGCCAGCAGTGTCAGCGGGGTTGTCAATGAGCAGTTCTTC
TRBJ2-7 TRBV6-5 NA NA CAVDHWSYEQYF TGTGCCGTAGACCACTGGTCCTACGAGCAGTACTTC
TRBJ1-1 TRBV11-2 NA NA CASSSPRRRPEAFF TGTGCCAGCAGCTCCCCCCGGCGCCGGCCTGAAGCTTTCTTT
TRBJ1-5 TRBV4-1 NA NA CASSQTLLGWQPQHF TGCGCCAGCAGCCAAACCCTTTTAGGATGGCAGCCCCAGCATTTT
TRBJ1-1 TRBV19 NA NA CASTPLRGRAFF TGTGCCAGTACTCCCCTGAGGGGGAGGGCTTTCTTT
TRBJ1-5 TRBV3-1/TRBV3-2 NA TRBD1 CASSRDRDQPQHF TGTGCCAGCAGCCGAGACAGGGATCAGCCCCAGCATTTT
TRBJ1-5 TRBV28 NA NA CASKGNQPQHF TGTGCCAGCAAAGGGAATCAGCCCCAGCATTTT
TRBJ1-2 TRBV28 once NA CASSLPGVAATYGYTF TGTGCCAGCAGTTTGCCCGGGGTGGCCGCCACCTATGGCTACACCTTC
TRBJ2-5 TRBV6-5 NA NA CASSRKGETQYF TGTGCCAGCAGTCGGAAGGGAGAGACCCAGTACTTC
TRBJ2-2 TRBV27 NA TRBD2 CASRPGLAAGELFF TGTGCCAGCAGGCCCGGACTAGCGGCCGGGGAGCTGTTTTTT
TRBJ1-1 TRBV19 NA NA CASRAGGELNTEAFF TGTGCCAGTAGGGCCGGGGGCGAGCTGAACACTGAAGCTTTCTTT
TRBJ2-5 TRBV5-4 NA TRBD1 CASSLQGARETQYF TGTGCCAGCAGCTTGCAGGGGGCTCGGGAGACCCAGTACTTC
TRBJ1-1 TRBV28 NA TRBD1 CASSSGTDDTEAFF TGTGCCAGCAGTTCCGGGACAGATGACACTGAAGCTTTCTTT
TRBJ1-2 TRBV15 once TRBD1 CATSRDRGGVGYTF TGTGCCACCAGCAGAGATCGAGGGGGCGTGGGCTACACCTTC
TRBJ1-1 TRBV7-2 NA NA CASSLAPQAGGKQAFF TGTGCCAGCAGCTTAGCGCCGCAGGCCGGAGGCAAACAAGCTTTCTTT
TRBJ1-5 TRBV28 NA TRBD1 CASSWYGGGEHF TGTGCCAGCAGTTGGTACGGAGGGGGCGAGCATTTT
TRBJ1-1 TRBV29-1 once TRBD1 CSVERLGQGLNTEAFF TGCAGCGTTGAACGACTTGGACAGGGTTTGAACACTGAAGCTTTCTTT
TRBJ2-2 TRBV10-1 NA NA CASRPQGCENTGELFF TGCGCCAGCAGGCCACAGGGCTGCGAGAACACCGGGGAGCTGTTTTTT
TRBJ1-6 TRBV7-9 NA NA CASSSKQHSPLHF TGTGCCAGCAGCTCTAAACAGCATTCACCCCTCCACTTT
TRBJ2-4 TRBV5-6 NA TRBD1 CASSVPGQGLSKNIQYF TGTGCCAGCAGCGTTCCGGGACAGGGATTATCCAAAAACATTCAGTACTTC
TRBJ2-3 TRBV18 NA NA CASSSQGPGDTQYF TGTGCCAGCTCATCCCAGGGCCCAGGGGATACGCAGTATTTT
TRBJ2-1 TRBV11-2 medium-sized TRBD1 CASSHGQGADEQFF TGTGCCAGCAGCCACGGGCAGGGGGCCGATGAGCAGTTCTTC